This T cell receptor beta chain was sequenced for a study of Graves' ophthalmopathy and Graves' hyperthyroidism. Points from the study as a whole: A classifier, a 13-signature model, separated ophthalmopathy from stable hyperthyroidism with about 87% sensitivity and approximately 80% specificity. With 70.59% sensitivity and approximately 72% specificity, the model predicted ophthalmopathy progression.

From RNA, the CDR3 regions of TCR beta chains were amplified and sequenced. Following a first-round RT-PCR that used HTBI primers, a second-round multiplex PCR was carried out. Using its own MiXCR run on the multiplex PCR reads, TCRdb lists one record per CDR3 protein. In the table there are approximately 1.2 million distinct CDR3 sequences, about 38% of which are singletons. The V and J ends lost 8 bases and 1 base, in that order; junction bases with no gene match: 6. The CDR3 covers 14 residues. CDR1 and CDR2 from the germline V gene are ENHRY and SYGVKD. This clonotype was seen a handful of times. Its matching antigen is unknown.

This chain uses TRBV10-3 with TRBJ1-1, with 8 bases matching TRBD1. Material: peripheral blood or thyroid tissue (not recorded which). The sequence was obtained from an adult man with Graves' hyperthyroidism. This chain's CDR3 is CAILQGVKNTEAFF. In DNA, the CDR3 is TGTGCCATCTTACAGGGGGTGAAGAACACTGAAGCTTTCTTT.